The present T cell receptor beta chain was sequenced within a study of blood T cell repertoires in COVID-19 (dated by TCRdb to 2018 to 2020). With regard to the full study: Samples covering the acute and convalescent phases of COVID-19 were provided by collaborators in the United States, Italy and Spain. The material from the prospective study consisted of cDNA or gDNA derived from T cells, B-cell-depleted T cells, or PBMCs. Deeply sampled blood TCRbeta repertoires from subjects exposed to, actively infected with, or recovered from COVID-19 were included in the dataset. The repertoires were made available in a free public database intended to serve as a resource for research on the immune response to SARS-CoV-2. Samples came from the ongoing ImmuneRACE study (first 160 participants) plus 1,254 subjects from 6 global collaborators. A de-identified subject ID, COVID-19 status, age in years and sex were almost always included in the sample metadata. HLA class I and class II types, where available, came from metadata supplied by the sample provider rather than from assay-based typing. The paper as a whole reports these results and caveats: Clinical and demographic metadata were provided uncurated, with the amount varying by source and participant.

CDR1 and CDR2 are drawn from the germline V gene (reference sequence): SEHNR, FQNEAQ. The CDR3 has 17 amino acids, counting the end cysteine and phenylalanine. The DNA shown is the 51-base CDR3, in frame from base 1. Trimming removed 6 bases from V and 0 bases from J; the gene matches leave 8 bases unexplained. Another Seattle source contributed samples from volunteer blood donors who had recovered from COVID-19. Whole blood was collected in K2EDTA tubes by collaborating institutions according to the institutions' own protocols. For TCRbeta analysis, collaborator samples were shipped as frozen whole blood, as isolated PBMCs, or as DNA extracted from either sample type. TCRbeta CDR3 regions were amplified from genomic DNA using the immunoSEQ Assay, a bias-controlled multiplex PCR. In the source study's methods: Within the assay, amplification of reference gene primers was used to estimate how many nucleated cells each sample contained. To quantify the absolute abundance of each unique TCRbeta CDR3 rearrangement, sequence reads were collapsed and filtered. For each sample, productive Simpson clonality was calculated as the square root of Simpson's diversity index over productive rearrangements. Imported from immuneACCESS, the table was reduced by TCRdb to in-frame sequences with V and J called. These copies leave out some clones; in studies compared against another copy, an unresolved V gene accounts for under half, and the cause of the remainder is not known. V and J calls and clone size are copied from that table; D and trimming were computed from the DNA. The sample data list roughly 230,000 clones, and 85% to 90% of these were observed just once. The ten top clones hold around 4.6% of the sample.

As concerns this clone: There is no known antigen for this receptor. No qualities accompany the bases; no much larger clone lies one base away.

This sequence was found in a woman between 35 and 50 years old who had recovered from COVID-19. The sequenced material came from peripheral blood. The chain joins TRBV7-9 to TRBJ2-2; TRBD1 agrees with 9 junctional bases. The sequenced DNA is TGTGCCAGCAGTCAACCAACAGGGGGCCCGAACACCGGGGAGCTGTTTTTT. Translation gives CASSQPTGGPNTGELFF.